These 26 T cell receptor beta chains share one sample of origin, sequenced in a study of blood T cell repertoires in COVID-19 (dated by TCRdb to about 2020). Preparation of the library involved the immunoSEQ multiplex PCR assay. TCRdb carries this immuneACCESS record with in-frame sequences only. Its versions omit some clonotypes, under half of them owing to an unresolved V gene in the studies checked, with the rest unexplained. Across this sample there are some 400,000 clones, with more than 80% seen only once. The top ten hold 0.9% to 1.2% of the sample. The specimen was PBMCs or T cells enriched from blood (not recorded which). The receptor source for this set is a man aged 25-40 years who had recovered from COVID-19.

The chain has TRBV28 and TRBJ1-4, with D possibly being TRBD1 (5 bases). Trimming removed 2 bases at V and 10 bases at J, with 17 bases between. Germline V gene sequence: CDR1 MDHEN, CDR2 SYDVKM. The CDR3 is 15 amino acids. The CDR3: CASSLRFGDSVKLFF. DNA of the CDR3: TGTGCCAGCAGTTTAAGATTCGGGGACTCGGTAAAACTGTTTTTT. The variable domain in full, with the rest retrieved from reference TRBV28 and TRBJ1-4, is DVKVTQSSRYLVKRTGEKVFLECVQDMDHENMFWYRQDPGLGLRLIYFSYDVKMKEKGDIPEGYSVSREKKERFSLILESASTNQTSMYLCASSLRFGDSVKLFFGSGTQLSVL.

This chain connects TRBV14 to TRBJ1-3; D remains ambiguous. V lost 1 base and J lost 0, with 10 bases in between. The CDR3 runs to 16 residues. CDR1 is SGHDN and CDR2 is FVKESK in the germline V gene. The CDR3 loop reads CASSQVRLSSGNTIYF. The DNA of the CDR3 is TGTGCCAGCAGCCAAGTACGGTTATCCTCTGGAAACACCATATATTTT. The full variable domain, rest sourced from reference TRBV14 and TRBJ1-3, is EAGVTQFPSHSVIEKGQTVTLRCDPISGHDNLYWYRRVMGKEIKFLLHFVKESKQDESGMPNNRFLAERTGGTYSTLKVQPAELEDSGVYFCASSQVRLSSGNTIYFGEGSWLTVV.

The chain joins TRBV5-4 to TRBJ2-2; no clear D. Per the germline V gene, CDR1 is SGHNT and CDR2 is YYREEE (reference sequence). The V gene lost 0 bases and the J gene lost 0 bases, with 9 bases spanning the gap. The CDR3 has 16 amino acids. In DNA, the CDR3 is TGTGCCAGCAGCTTGGTGAACCGCGCGAACACCGGGGAGCTGTTTTTT. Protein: CASSLVNRANTGELFF.

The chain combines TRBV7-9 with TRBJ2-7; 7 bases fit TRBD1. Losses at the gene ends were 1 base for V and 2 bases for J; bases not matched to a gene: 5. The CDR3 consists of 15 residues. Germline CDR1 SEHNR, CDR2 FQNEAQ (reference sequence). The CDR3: CASSLDPGQTYEQYF. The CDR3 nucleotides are TGTGCCAGCAGCTTAGACCCGGGACAGACCTACGAGCAGTACTTC.

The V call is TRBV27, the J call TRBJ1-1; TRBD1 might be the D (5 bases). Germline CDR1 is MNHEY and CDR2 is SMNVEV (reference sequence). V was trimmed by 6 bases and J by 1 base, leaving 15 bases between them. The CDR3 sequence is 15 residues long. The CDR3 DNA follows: TGTGCCAGCAGGGGCCCGGGACTTGCGAACACTGAAGCTTTCTTT. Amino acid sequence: CASRGPGLANTEAFF.

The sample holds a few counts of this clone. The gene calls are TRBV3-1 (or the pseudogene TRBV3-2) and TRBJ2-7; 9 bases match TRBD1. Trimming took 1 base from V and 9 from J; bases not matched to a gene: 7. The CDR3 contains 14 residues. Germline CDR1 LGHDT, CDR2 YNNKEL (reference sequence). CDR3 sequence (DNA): TGTGCCAGCAGCCAAGGAGCGCGGACAGGGGTGCAGTACTTC. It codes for CASSQGARTGVQYF.

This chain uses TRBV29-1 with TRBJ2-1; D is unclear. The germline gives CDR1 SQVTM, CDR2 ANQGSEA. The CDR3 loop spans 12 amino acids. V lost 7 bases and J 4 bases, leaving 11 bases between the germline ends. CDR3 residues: CSAAVGYNEQFF. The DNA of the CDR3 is TGCAGCGCTGCGGTCGGATACAATGAGCAGTTCTTC.

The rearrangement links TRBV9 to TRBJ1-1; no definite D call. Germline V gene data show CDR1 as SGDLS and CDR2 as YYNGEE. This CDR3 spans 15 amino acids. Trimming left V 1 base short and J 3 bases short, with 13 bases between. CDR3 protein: CASSVSPRRYTEAFF. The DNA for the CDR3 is TGTGCCAGCAGCGTATCCCCACGTCGGTACACTGAAGCTTTCTTT.

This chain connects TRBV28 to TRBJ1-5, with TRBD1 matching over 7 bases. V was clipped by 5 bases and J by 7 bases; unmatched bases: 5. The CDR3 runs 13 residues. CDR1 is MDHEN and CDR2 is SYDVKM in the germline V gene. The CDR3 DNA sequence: TGTGCCAGCAGTACAGGGGTTCAACAGCCCCAGCATTTT. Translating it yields CASSTGVQQPQHF.

The CDR3 loop reads CASSSDRGPYEQYF. The CDR3 DNA is TGTGCCAGCAGTTCCGACAGGGGCCCCTACGAGCAGTACTTC. The chain combines TRBV27 with TRBJ2-7; 8 nucleotides line up with TRBD1. In germline, CDR1 is MNHEY, CDR2 SMNVEV (reference sequence). CDR3 length: 14 residues. The J segment lost 2 bases and the V segment lost 4 bases, leaving 4 bases of the junction unmatched.

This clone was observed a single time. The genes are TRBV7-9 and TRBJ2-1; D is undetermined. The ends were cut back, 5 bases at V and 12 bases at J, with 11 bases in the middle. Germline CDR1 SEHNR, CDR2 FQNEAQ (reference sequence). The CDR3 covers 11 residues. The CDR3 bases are TGTGCCAGCAGCCAGGTGGCTTGGCAGTTCTTC. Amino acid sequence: CASSQVAWQFF. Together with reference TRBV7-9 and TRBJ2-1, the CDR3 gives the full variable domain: DTGVSQNPRHKITKRGQNVTFRCDPISEHNRLYWYRQTLGQGPEFLTYFQNEAQLEKSRLLSDRFSAERPKGSFSTLEIQRTEQGDSAMYLCASSQVAWQFFGPGTRLTVL.

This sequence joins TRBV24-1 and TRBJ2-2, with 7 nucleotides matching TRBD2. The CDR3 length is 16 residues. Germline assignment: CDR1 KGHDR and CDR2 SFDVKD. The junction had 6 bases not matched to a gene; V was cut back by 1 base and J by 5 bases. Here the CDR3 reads CATSDLGDYGTGELFF. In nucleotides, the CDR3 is TGTGCCACCAGTGATTTAGGGGACTACGGAACCGGGGAGCTGTTTTTT.

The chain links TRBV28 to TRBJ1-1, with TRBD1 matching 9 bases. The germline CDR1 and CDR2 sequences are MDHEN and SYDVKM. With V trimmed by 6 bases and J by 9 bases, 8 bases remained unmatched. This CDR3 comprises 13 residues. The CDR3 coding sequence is TGTGCCAGCAGGGGACAGGGCCGTATCAAAGCTTTCTTT. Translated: CASRGQGRIKAFF.

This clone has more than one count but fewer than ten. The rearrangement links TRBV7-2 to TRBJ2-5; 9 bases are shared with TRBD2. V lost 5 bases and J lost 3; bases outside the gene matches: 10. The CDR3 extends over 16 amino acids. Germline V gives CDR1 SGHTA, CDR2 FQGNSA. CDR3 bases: TGTGCCAGCAGCATTGGGGGACTAGCCGAAAAAGAGACCCAGTACTTC. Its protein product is CASSIGGLAEKETQYF.

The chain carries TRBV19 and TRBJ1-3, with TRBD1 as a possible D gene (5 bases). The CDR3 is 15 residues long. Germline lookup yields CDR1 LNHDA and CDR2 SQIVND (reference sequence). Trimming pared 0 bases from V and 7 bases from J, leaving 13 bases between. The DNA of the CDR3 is TGTGCCAGTAGTATAGATCTTGGGGCCTGGAACACCATATATTTT. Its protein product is CASSIDLGAWNTIYF. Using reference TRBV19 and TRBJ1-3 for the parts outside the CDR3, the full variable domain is DGGITQSPKYLFRKEGQNVTLSCEQNLNHDAMYWYRQDPGQGLRLIYYSQIVNDFQKGDIAEGYSVSREKKESFPLTVTSAQKNPTAFYLCASSIDLGAWNTIYFGEGSWLTVV.

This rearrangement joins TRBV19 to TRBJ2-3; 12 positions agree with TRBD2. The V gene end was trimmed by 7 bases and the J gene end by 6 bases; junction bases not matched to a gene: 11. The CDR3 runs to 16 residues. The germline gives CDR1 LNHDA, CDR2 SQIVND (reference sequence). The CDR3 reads CASNLAGGPVSDTQYF. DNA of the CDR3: TGTGCCAGTAATCTAGCGGGAGGGCCGGTTTCGGATACGCAGTATTTT.

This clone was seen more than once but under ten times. CDR3 bases: TGTGCCACCAGTGTGACAGGGAGCCGGGAAGCTTTCTTT. Residues: CATSVTGSREAFF. This sequence joins TRBV24-1 and TRBJ1-1; 7 nucleotides agree with TRBD1. The V gene's germline CDR1 is KGHDR and CDR2 SFDVKD. V dropped 5 bases and J dropped 8; count of bases not matched to a gene: 7. The CDR3 is 13 residues long.

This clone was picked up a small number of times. The DNA of the CDR3 is TGTGCCAGCAGTGAACGTCTAGCCCCCACAGATACGCAGTATTTT. It yields the protein CASSERLAPTDTQYF. The chain recombines TRBV2 with TRBJ2-3; possible D gene TRBD2, 5 bases. With 2 bases removed from V and 2 bases from J, the gap between germline ends came to 11 bases. The V gene's germline CDR1 is SNHLY and CDR2 FYNNEI. This CDR3 spans 15 amino acids.

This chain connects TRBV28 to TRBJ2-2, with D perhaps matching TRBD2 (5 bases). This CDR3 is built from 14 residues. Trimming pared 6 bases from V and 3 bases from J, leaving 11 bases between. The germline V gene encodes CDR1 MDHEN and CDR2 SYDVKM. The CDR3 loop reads CASSSGIHTGELFF. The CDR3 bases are TGTGCCAGCAGCTCGGGAATTCACACCGGGGAGCTGTTTTTT.

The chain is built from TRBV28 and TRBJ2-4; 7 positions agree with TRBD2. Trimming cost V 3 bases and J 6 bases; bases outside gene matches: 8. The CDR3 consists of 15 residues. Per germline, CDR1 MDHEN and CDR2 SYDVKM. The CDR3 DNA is TGTGCCAGCAGTTTGTGGCGGGAGCAGATAAACATTCAGTACTTC. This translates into CASSLWREQINIQYF.

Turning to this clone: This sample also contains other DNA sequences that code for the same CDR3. The CDR3 nucleotides read TGTGCCAGCAGTCTAGCGGGAGGCACAGATACGCAGTATTTT. Encoded protein: CASSLAGGTDTQYF. The rearrangement uses TRBV28 and TRBJ2-3, with 10 bases aligning to TRBD2. CDR3 size: 14 residues. Germline-derived CDR1 and CDR2 are MDHEN and SYDVKM. Germline trimming cut 5 bases from V and 1 base from J; bases unmatched to any gene: 0.

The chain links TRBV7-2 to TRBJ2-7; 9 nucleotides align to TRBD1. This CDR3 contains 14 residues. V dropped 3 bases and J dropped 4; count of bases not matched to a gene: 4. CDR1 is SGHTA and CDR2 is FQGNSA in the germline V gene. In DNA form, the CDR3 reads TGTGCCAGCAGCTTCACGACAGGGGGATACGAGCAGTACTTC. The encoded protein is CASSFTTGGYEQYF.

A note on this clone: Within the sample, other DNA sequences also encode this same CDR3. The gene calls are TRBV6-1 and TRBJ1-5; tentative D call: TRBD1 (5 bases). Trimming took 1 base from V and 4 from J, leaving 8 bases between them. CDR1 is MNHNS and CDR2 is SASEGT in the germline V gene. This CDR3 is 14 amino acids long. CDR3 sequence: CASSEGGGNQPQHF. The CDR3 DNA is TGTGCCAGCAGTGAAGGGGGGGGAAATCAGCCCCAGCATTTT.

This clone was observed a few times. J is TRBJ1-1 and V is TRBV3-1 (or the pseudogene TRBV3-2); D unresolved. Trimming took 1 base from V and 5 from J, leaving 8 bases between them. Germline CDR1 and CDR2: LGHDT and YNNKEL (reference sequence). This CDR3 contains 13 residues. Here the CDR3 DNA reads TGTGCCAGCAGCCAAGGTGGGAGAACTGAAGCTTTCTTT. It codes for CASSQGGRTEAFF.

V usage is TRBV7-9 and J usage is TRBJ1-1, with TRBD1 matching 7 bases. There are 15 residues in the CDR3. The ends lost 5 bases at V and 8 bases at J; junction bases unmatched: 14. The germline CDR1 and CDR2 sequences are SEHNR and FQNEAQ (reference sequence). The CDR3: CASSRLTTGEIEAFF. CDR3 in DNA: TGTGCCAGCAGCCGCCTTACCACAGGGGAAATAGAAGCTTTCTTT.

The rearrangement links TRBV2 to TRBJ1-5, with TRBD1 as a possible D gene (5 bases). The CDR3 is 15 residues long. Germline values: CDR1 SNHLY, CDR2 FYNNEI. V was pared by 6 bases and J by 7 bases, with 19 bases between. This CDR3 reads CASSPGLGGRQPQHF. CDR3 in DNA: TGTGCCAGCAGCCCAGGGCTGGGAGGTAGGCAGCCCCAGCATTTT.